The T cell receptor beta chain described here comes from a study of cytomegalovirus exposure and HLA in healthy donors (dated by TCRdb to 2017 to 2019). About the investigation overall: According to an earlier analysis of several hundred of the donors, some 170 million T cells yielded 120 million or so unique TCR beta sequences and 250 to 350 Gb of sequence data. Class I and class II HLA loci were covered by the typing at four-digit resolution. Among the roughly 400 genotyped donors, around 81% belonged to the genetic ancestry cluster associated with self-reported Caucasian donors. In an earlier analysis of more than 550 of the donors, high-throughput TCR beta sequencing was used to judge whether each TCR beta V gene segment behaved as functional or pseudogenic. High-throughput TCR immunosequencing, statistical association of individual TCRs with disease status, and machine learning were combined to predict cytomegalovirus infection status. All discovery cohort repertoires had been generated using a single sequencing platform. Donor age, sex, ethnicity and CMV serostatus were collected together with the repertoire data. The number of donors typed differed by locus, with roughly 620-630 for A, B, C, DRB1 and DQB1, 522 for DQA1, 600 to 610 for DPA1, and 400 to 490 for DPB1. The study was designed to test whether signatures of past pathogen exposure could be identified by cataloging public T cell receptors. Across 398 genotyped donors of the cohort, an average of roughly 230,000 unique TCR beta nucleotide sequences per donor were sequenced, and roughly 20% of those sequences were non-productive. To study patterns of TCR occurrence, a later analysis re-analyzed previously published TCR beta repertoires from 666 donors and added high-resolution HLA genotyping. In the later analysis, no new phenotypic data were used to find candidate immune exposures; instead, reliance was placed on TCR beta sequences and their occurrence across donors. Roughly five DR-DQ haplotypes were treated as single units for association and clustering because of strong linkage in the cohort. Using immunosequencing, the study profiled T cell repertoires from about 650 subjects and related those repertoires to cytomegalovirus serostatus. Genome-wide SNP genotypes for about three fifths of the roughly 670 donors were used in a later genetic analysis, which treated that subset as a discovery cohort. A separate validation cohort of roughly 120 different subjects was used in addition to the approximately 670-subject first cohort. An early release that covered about 600 HLA-typed donors contained about 300 gigabases of sequencing data and about 84 million unique TCR sequences.

Paper-wide results and their limitations: A later analysis associated 17,000 or so TCR beta sequences with specific HLA alleles at a false discovery rate of 0.05. Because counts were too low, around 18 rarely observed V segments, including chromosome 9 orphons, were left out of the earlier analysis of a few hundred of the donors. V-gene and J-gene trimming of TCR beta chains was associated with a missense DCLRE1C variant in a later genetic analysis, and the association was replicated in an independent cohort. Roughly uniform sequencing depth across donors was assumed in presence/absence analyses, although this assumption may not hold. Most TCR sequences were seen in very few donors, while some public TCRs were found in many individuals. A later analysis found that TCR association rates varied across HLA loci, with DRB1 alleles showing the most associated TCRs and HLA-C alleles the fewest. Cytomegalovirus status was reported to be diagnosed by the classifier with high specificity and sensitivity in both the original and validation cohorts. Compared with equally common non-associated chains, HLA-associated TCR beta chains in a later analysis were more clonally expanded and had lower generation probabilities. This cohort had only TCR beta chains sequenced, and the lack of alpha or paired-chain data limited which features could be detected. According to the authors, the approach could potentially be generalized to other disease states and immunological phenotypes. According to a later analysis, parvovirus B19, influenza, CMV and Epstein-Barr virus appeared linked to several top co-occurrence clusters. Linkage disequilibrium might explain the correlated functional status among segregating V segments, but an unknown experimental factor could not be excluded. Some IMGT-functional V segments, including TRBV6-2 and TRBV6-3, could not be told apart with the 87-base-pair reads, so those segments were excluded. CMV serostatus was the only immune exposure information available for the cohort. A cluster of highly shared sequence variants was judged likely to be a technical artifact of the sequencing pipeline. When HLA alleles, especially DR and DQ, strongly co-occurred, attributing TCR associations to individual alleles was difficult. Because some donors lacked HLA typing at each locus, the association tests relied only on the typed subset. A further reported finding was that TCR beta sequences accurately predicted the HLA-A and HLA-B alleles for most subjects in the first cohort. A later analysis found that most CMV-associated TCR beta chains appeared HLA-restricted, with HLA associations seemingly driven largely by CMV exposure. Compared with the approximately 600-donor mean, donors in an Asian-associated ancestry cluster had fewer N-insertions in productive TCRs, according to a later genetic analysis. In an earlier analysis of 587 of the donors, most TCR beta V segments appeared in productive rearrangements about 90% or about 30% of the time, broadly matching IMGT annotations. In vitro tests confirmed that a few of the cytomegalovirus-associated TCR beta chains recognize cytomegalovirus antigens. The study listed 150 to 200 TCR beta chains as associated with cytomegalovirus.

V is pared back by 0 bases and J by 7 bases, with 11 bases lying between the germline termini. The germline V gene gives CDR1 as WSHSY and CDR2 as SAAADI. Spanning cysteine to phenylalanine, the CDR3 consists of 14 amino acids. This entry keeps only the CDR3 DNA: 42 bases, framed from base 1. Library method: the immunoSEQ multiplex PCR assay. For the multiplex PCR, a mixture combining 60 forward primers for TCR Vbeta segments and 13 reverse primers for TCR Jbeta segments was used. The CDR3 region of rearranged TCR beta genes was amplified from genomic DNA with a multiplex PCR assay. The amplified TCR beta libraries were sequenced on the Illumina HiSeq System as 87-base-pair reads. As for the authors' bioinformatics: A later analysis tallied tens of millions of unique TCR beta chains across the approximately 670 repertoires, and approximately 11 million of those chains were shared by two or more donors. Raw reads were error-corrected and collapsed into unique sequences with a nearest-neighbor algorithm that merged closely related sequences to remove PCR and sequencing errors. V, D and J gene segments were assigned by aligning CDR3 sequences to IMGT reference sequences. For a sequence to be retained, at least a six-nucleotide match to both a V gene segment and a J gene segment was required. A rearrangement was called productive if the CDR3 had no stop codons and remained in frame with V and J, and every other rearrangement was called non-productive. CDR3 was defined according to IMGT convention as the region running from the second conserved V-encoded cysteine to the conserved J-encoded phenylalanine. The earlier analysis of fewer than 750 of the donors excluded sequences that lacked an unambiguous match to a single V gene segment. In an earlier analysis of several hundred of the donors, V segments were called functional above 56.7% productive rearrangements and were called segregating when the between-donor standard deviation exceeded 5%. A statistical classification framework was built for diagnosing cytomegalovirus status from the catalog of TCR beta chain sequences. In a later analysis, V and J genes were assigned by comparing TCR nucleotide sequences against IMGT/GENE-DB human TR gene sequences. The TCRdist pipeline was used in a later analysis to assign CDR3 sequences and most-parsimonious VDJ recombination scenarios. In a later analysis, every TCR beta chain was defined by the combination of its CDR3 amino acid sequence and its V-gene family, and reads without a unique V-gene family were dropped. As a way to deal with suspected cross-contamination and a sequencing artifact, a later analysis dropped 640 or so nucleotide sequences that were highly shared and had low generation probability. In a later analysis, a clonal expansion index was calculated for each public chain from normalized within-repertoire ranks of inferred template counts. A later analysis computed generation probabilities with a VDJ recombination model fitted to out-of-frame rearrangements, and checked the results against IGoR. A later analysis scored TCR-TCR, TCR-HLA and TCR-CMV co-occurrence with hypergeometric tests, applying a repertoire-size bias correction to TCR pairs. To estimate false discovery rates, a later analysis permuted the HLA or CMV assignments 20 times. In a later analysis, co-occurring TCRs were grouped using DBSCAN, and TCRdist sequence similarity was added for clustering within HLA-allele-positive subsets. Co-occurrence clustering excluded repertoires with fewer than 30,000 or more than 120,000 public chains, plus five with anomalous nucleotide sharing. Held by TCRdb, this immuneACCESS table contains in-frame sequences only and omits some clones. Under half of the omission traces to an unresolved V gene where checked; the cause of the rest is unknown. V and J calls and clone size are copied from that table; D and trimming were computed from the DNA. The sample table holds some 120,000 clones. The ten largest clones capture around 7% of the sample.

For this clone: Its antigen is unknown.

The cohort was made up of about 610 healthy bone marrow donors. All cohort members were sampled while nominally healthy, although unrecorded immune exposures were likely present. The donor was CMV seropositive and was included in the group of 250 to 300 seropositive cohort members. A peripheral blood sample was provided by each donor, and peripheral blood mononuclear cells were used for TCR beta sequencing. The Qiagen DNeasy Blood Extraction Kit was used to extract genomic DNA from the blood cell samples. In this chain, TRBV10-2 is recombined with TRBJ2-3; TRBD1 could be the D gene, as 6 bases match. The sample comprised PBMCs. This TCR derives from a man in his forties in good health and CMV-seropositive. The nucleotides are TGCGCCAGCAGTGAGTCAGGAGGACAGTATACGCAGTATTTT. Its translation is CASSESGGQYTQYF.